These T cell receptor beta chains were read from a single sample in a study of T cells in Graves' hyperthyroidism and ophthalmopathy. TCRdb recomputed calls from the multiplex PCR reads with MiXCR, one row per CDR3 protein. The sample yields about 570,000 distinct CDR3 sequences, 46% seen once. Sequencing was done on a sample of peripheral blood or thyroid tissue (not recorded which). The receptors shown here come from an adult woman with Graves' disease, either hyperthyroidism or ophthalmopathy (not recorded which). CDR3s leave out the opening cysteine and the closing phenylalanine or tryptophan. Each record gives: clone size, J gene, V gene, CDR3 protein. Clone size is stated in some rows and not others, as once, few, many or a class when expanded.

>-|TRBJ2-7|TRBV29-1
SGVQGQGQY
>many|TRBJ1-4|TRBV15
ATSSGGGGKLF
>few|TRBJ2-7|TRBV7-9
ASSSGTAYERY
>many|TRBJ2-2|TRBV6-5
ASSRSGTTNTGELF
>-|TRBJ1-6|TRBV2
DSSSLPRGSLH
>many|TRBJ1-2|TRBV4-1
ASSPSKGSNT
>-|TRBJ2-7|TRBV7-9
AYFGTGSYEQY
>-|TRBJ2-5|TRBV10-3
AIRGGGGWTQY
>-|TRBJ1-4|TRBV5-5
ASSLRGASLREKLF
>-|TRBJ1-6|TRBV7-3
ASSNRRGGDNSPLH